A single sample is the source of the 23 T cell receptor beta chains below, sequenced in a study of blood T cell repertoires in COVID-19. Profiled with immunoSEQ multiplex PCR; TCRdb holds only in-frame clones, not every one. The sample shows tens of thousands of clones, 80% to 90% of them seen only once. Input material: peripheral blood. These receptors were obtained from a human donor in a cohort sampled during active COVID-19.

This sequence joins TRBV11-3 and TRBJ2-1; D is possibly TRBD1 (5 bases). There are 15 residues in the CDR3. Germline assignment: CDR1 SGHNT and CDR2 YENEEA. The V end lost 5 bases, the J end lost 5 bases, and 16 bases lay between the germline ends. As DNA, the CDR3 is TGTGCCAGCAGCCTAGGAATGGGGCCCCACAATGAGCAGTTCTTC. Translating it yields CASSLGMGPHNEQFF.

The rearrangement links TRBV7-3 to TRBJ2-7, with 8 bases that match TRBD1. V gave up 2 bases and J gave up 2 bases; unmatched junction bases: 8. Germline V gene sequence: CDR1 SGHTA, CDR2 FQGTGA. CDR3 length: 16 residues. The CDR3 loop reads CASSLEGTGDTYEQYF. For the CDR3, the DNA is TGTGCCAGCAGCTTAGAAGGGACAGGAGACACCTACGAGCAGTACTTC.

The chain carries TRBV27 and TRBJ2-7, with a possible D match to TRBD2 (5 bases). CDR3 length: 16 amino acids. The V end lost 2 bases, the J end lost 2 bases, and 16 bases lay between the germline ends. The germline CDR1 and CDR2 sequences are MNHEY and SMNVEV (reference sequence). CDR3 region: CASSLRASPGAYEQYF. The CDR3 DNA reads TGTGCCAGCAGTTTAAGGGCATCCCCCGGGGCCTACGAGCAGTACTTC.

The rearrangement joins TRBV19 to TRBJ2-6, with D tentatively TRBD1 (6 bases). The CDR3 spans 15 residues. Per the germline V gene, CDR1 is LNHDA and CDR2 is SQIVND (reference sequence). Trimming took off 10 bases at V and 3 bases at J, with 16 bases between the two ends. The chain's CDR3 is CATSLTGSGANVLTF. In nucleotides, the CDR3 is TGTGCCACAAGTCTTACAGGGAGTGGGGCCAACGTCCTGACTTTC.

The CDR3 is CASSNYRGGETQYF. For the CDR3, the DNA is TGTGCCAGCAGCAACTACAGGGGTGGGGAGACCCAGTACTTC. The chain couples TRBV7-9 to TRBJ2-5, with TRBD1 identical over 7 bases. The germline CDR1 and CDR2 sequences are SEHNR and FQNEAQ (reference sequence). Trimming cost V 5 bases and J 5 bases; bases outside gene matches: 8. The CDR3 covers 14 residues. Supplemented by reference TRBV7-9 and TRBJ2-5, the full variable domain reads DTGVSQNPRHKITKRGQNVTFRCDPISEHNRLYWYRQTLGQGPEFLTYFQNEAQLEKSRLLSDRFSAERPKGSFSTLEIQRTEQGDSAMYLCASSNYRGGETQYFGPGTRLLVL.

This clone was found once. V gene TRBV18 combines with J gene TRBJ1-2; possible D gene TRBD1, 5 bases. Germline values: CDR1 KGHSH, CDR2 LQKENI. V was trimmed by 0 bases and J by 4 bases, leaving 21 bases between them. The CDR3 is 18 residues long. The CDR3 loop reads CASSPPGRRPDSFYGYTF. CDR3 bases: TGTGCCAGCTCACCACCGGGGCGAAGGCCAGACTCCTTCTATGGCTACACCTTC.

V gene TRBV27 combines with J gene TRBJ2-7; 7 nucleotides agree with TRBD2. Germline V gene data show CDR1 as MNHEY and CDR2 as SMNVEV (reference sequence). The junction had 5 bases not matched to a gene; V was cut back by 7 bases and J by 2 bases. The CDR3 is 13 amino acids. CDR3 region: CASMGGEAYEQYF. The CDR3 DNA follows: TGTGCCAGCATGGGGGGGGAGGCCTACGAGCAGTACTTC.

The chain recombines TRBV28 with TRBJ1-6; D uncertain. This CDR3 spans 14 amino acids. CDR1 and CDR2 (germline): MDHEN, SYDVKM. The V and J ends lost 7 bases and 7 bases respectively, with 14 bases between them. The CDR3 is CASISHASNSPLHF. DNA for the CDR3: TGTGCCAGCATTTCCCACGCTAGCAATTCACCCCTCCACTTT.

A single count supports this clone. The CDR3 DNA is TGTGCCTGGAGCGGATTTGGGGCAACCGGGCTCCACTTT. Protein sequence: CAWSGFGATGLHF. The J gene is TRBJ1-6, the V gene TRBV30; maybe TRBD1 (5 bases). This CDR3 is 13 amino acids long. V lost 3 bases to trimming and J lost 16 bases, with 19 bases between them. Germline V gene lookup returns CDR1 GTSNPN and CDR2 SVGIG (reference sequence).

The V gene is TRBV15, the J gene TRBJ2-7; D gene ambiguous. This CDR3 is 12 amino acids long. Germline-derived CDR1 and CDR2 are LNHNV and YYDKDF (reference sequence). The ends were cut back, 0 bases at V and 4 bases at J, with 4 bases in the middle. This CDR3 reads CATSRDIYEQYF. CDR3 coding DNA: TGTGCCACCAGCAGAGATATATACGAGCAGTACTTC.

In this sample, this clone turned up once. The chain recombines TRBV4-3 with TRBJ1-6; 7 bases line up with TRBD1. Germline V lookup: CDR1 LGHNA, CDR2 YSLEER. V lost 6 bases and J lost 8; bases outside the gene matches: 7. The CDR3 has 14 amino acids. The CDR3 loop reads CASRFTGEDSPLHF. CDR3 nucleotide sequence: TGCGCCAGCAGATTCACAGGGGAGGATTCACCCCTCCACTTT.

The table lists this clone with a few counts. V usage is TRBV9 and J usage is TRBJ1-1; D not resolved. CDR1 SGDLS and CDR2 YYNGEE come from the germline V gene. V dropped 0 bases and J dropped 0 bases, with 9 bases sitting between them. CDR3 length equals 15 residues. CDR3 sequence: CASSVDLAVNTEAFF. Written as DNA, the CDR3 is TGTGCCAGCAGCGTAGATTTGGCAGTGAACACTGAAGCTTTCTTT.

In this sample, this clone turned up once. The J gene is TRBJ2-7, the V gene TRBV27; 9 bases match TRBD2. J was trimmed by 7 bases and V by 5 bases; bases with no gene match: 12. The CDR3 consists of 15 residues. Germline V lookup: CDR1 MNHEY, CDR2 SMNVEV (reference sequence). The CDR3 nucleotides are TGTGCCAGCAGTCTCAAAGCGGGGGGTACGAGAGAGCAGTACTTC. As protein: CASSLKAGGTREQYF.

This chain links TRBV5-1 with TRBJ1-1; the match to TRBD1 covers 7 bases. The CDR3 extends over 13 amino acids. Germline V CDR1 and CDR2: SGHRS, YFSETQ. V dropped 4 bases and J dropped 8; count of bases not matched to a gene: 8. CDR3 loop: CASSTQGQSEAFF. Here the CDR3 DNA reads TGCGCCAGCAGCACCCAGGGACAGTCAGAAGCTTTCTTT.

The J gene is TRBJ2-6, the V gene TRBV9; D possibly corresponds to TRBD1 (5 bases). The CDR3 sequence is 19 residues long. Trimming removed 4 bases from V and 0 bases from J, with 20 bases in between. Per germline, CDR1 SGDLS and CDR2 YYNGEE. The CDR3 nucleotides are TGTGCCAGCAGCTTTCGACAGTCCCAGCTCCTCTCTGGGGCCAACGTCCTGACTTTC. This codes for CASSFRQSQLLSGANVLTF.

The chain links TRBV3-1 (or the pseudogene TRBV3-2) to TRBJ1-1; D not resolved. The CDR3 extends over 14 amino acids. Germline V gives CDR1 LGHDT, CDR2 YNNKEL (reference sequence). V lost 8 bases to trimming and J lost 4 bases, with 17 bases between them. The DNA for the CDR3 is TGTGCCAGCGGAAAAGAGGGTCTGACCACTGAAGCTTTCTTT. This encodes CASGKEGLTTEAFF.

The V call is TRBV5-5, the J call TRBJ1-1; 7 bases map to TRBD1. Trimming removed 1 base from V and 3 bases from J; junction bases left unmatched: 9. This CDR3 spans 16 amino acids. Germline assignment: CDR1 SGHKS and CDR2 YYEKEE (reference sequence). The CDR3 nucleotides are TGTGCCAGCAGCTTGTGGGCAGGGGGTAGGGACACTGAAGCTTTCTTT. It yields the protein CASSLWAGGRDTEAFF.

This chain joins TRBV5-4 and TRBJ1-1; D uncertain. The V gene's germline CDR1 is SGHNT and CDR2 YYREEE (reference sequence). There are 13 residues in the CDR3. Trimming left V 0 bases short and J 1 base short, with 4 bases between. CDR3 nucleotides: TGTGCCAGCAGCTTGGAGCAGAACACTGAAGCTTTCTTT. Its protein product is CASSLEQNTEAFF.

The chain carries TRBV5-4 and TRBJ2-5; the D is unclear. The V end lost 4 bases, the J end lost 7 bases, and 17 bases lay between the germline ends. Germline V gene sequence: CDR1 SGHNT, CDR2 YYREEE (reference sequence). The CDR3 has 14 amino acids. The CDR3 sequence: CASSVPSVVGTQYF. The CDR3 DNA reads as TGTGCCAGCAGCGTCCCTAGTGTCGTCGGGACCCAGTACTTC.

This chain connects TRBV7-2 to TRBJ1-4, with D possibly matching TRBD1 (6 bases). With 7 bases removed from V and 6 bases from J, the gap between germline ends came to 12 bases. CDR1 and CDR2 from the germline V gene are SGHTA and FQGNSA. This CDR3 is 13 amino acids long. The DNA of the CDR3 is TGTGCCAGCAAACAGGGCTTTTATGAAAAACTGTTTTTT. Amino acids: CASKQGFYEKLFF. Combining the CDR3 with reference TRBV7-2 and TRBJ1-4 gives the whole variable domain GAGVSQSPSNKVTEKGKDVELRCDPISGHTALYWYRQSLGQGLEFLIYFQGNSAPDKSGLPSDRFSAERTGGSVSTLTIQRTQQEDSAVYLCASKQGFYEKLFFGSGTQLSVL.

Relative to its sample, this clone is medium-sized. The V and J genes are TRBV19 and TRBJ2-2; D not resolved. V dropped 2 bases and J dropped 7 bases, with 11 bases sitting between them. Germline V gene lookup returns CDR1 LNHDA and CDR2 SQIVND (reference sequence). The CDR3 has 14 amino acids. CDR3 bases: TGTGCCAGTAGTATAAACCGCGCCGGCGGGGAGCTGTTTTTT. It encodes CASSINRAGGELFF.

This clone has a single count. The chain uses TRBV3-1 (or the pseudogene TRBV3-2) and TRBJ1-3; D unresolved. The V gene lost 0 bases and the J gene lost 0 bases, with 6 bases spanning the gap. The CDR3 has 15 amino acids. Germline V gives CDR1 LGHDT, CDR2 YNNKEL (reference sequence). The CDR3 sequence is CASSQDRLSGNTIYF. CDR3 sequence (DNA): TGTGCCAGCAGCCAAGACAGGCTCTCTGGAAACACCATATATTTT.

The chain is built from TRBV18 and TRBJ2-7; D is perhaps TRBD1 (5 bases). The V and J ends lost 2 bases and 3 bases respectively, with 11 bases between them. CDR3 length equals 14 residues. Germline CDR1 reads KGHSH; CDR2 reads LQKENI. The CDR3 DNA is TGTGCCAGCTCACCATCAACAGGCTTCTACGAGCAGTACTTC. This sequence encodes CASSPSTGFYEQYF.